These 24 T cell receptor beta chains originate from one sample sequenced in a study of T cell responses to AZD1222 COVID-19 vaccine. Clones were sequenced by immunoSEQ multiplex PCR, and TCRdb holds only the in-frame ones, with some missing. The sample has just under 80,000 clones; about 92% are singletons. Sequenced here: peripheral blood, sampled 28 days after the second AZD1222 dose. The receptors stem from an adult who received the AZD1222 COVID-19 vaccine.

The chain couples TRBV28 to TRBJ1-5; no firm D call. CDR1 and CDR2 from the germline V gene are MDHEN and SYDVKM. V gave up 2 bases and J gave up 2 bases, with 7 bases separating them. CDR3 length: 14 residues. CDR3: CASSLQRGNQPQHF. The CDR3 coding sequence is TGTGCCAGCAGTTTACAAAGGGGCAATCAGCCCCAGCATTTT.

The gene calls are TRBV30 and TRBJ1-1; 12 bases are a match to TRBD1. From germline, CDR1 is GTSNPN and CDR2 SVGIG (reference sequence). CDR3 size: 17 residues. V gave up 0 bases and J gave up 0 bases; unmatched junction bases: 5. Written as DNA, the CDR3 is TGTGCCTGGAGTGTAGGGACAGGGGGCTTTATGAACACTGAAGCTTTCTTT. Translated: CAWSVGTGGFMNTEAFF.

The chain links TRBV7-9 to TRBJ2-1, with TRBD2 as a possible D gene (5 bases). The CDR3 has 16 amino acids. Trimming pared 1 base from V and 7 bases from J, leaving 17 bases between. The germline CDR1 and CDR2 sequences are SEHNR and FQNEAQ (reference sequence). The CDR3 is CASSLGRLRNANEQFF. The CDR3 nucleotides read TGTGCCAGCAGCTTAGGCAGACTACGCAACGCAAATGAGCAGTTCTTC.

The chain employs TRBV9 and TRBJ1-4; TRBD1 aligns across 9 bases. Germline V gene lookup returns CDR1 SGDLS and CDR2 YYNGEE. The CDR3 covers 14 residues. V shed 4 bases and J 7 bases; nucleotides not matched to a gene: 5. The CDR3 nucleotides read TGTGCCAGCAGCTCCGGGACAGGGTCTGAAAAACTGTTTTTT. It encodes CASSSGTGSEKLFF.

The chain carries TRBV14 and TRBJ2-7; 9 bases align to TRBD1. V dropped 5 bases and J dropped 1; count of bases not matched to a gene: 9. Per the germline V gene, CDR1 is SGHDN and CDR2 is FVKESK. The CDR3 runs to 16 residues. The CDR3 coding sequence is TGTGCCAGCAGCATCACAGGGGGCGGACGATCCTACGAGCAGTACTTC. Translated: CASSITGGGRSYEQYF.

This clone was detected once. This rearrangement joins TRBV18 to TRBJ2-7; D may be TRBD2 (5 bases). CDR1 and CDR2 from the germline V gene are KGHSH and LQKENI. This CDR3 has 15 residues. The V end lost 3 bases, the J end lost 2 bases, and 14 bases lay between the germline ends. CDR3 in amino acids: CASSPNDGVAYEQYF. DNA of the CDR3: TGTGCCAGCTCACCCAACGACGGGGTGGCCTACGAGCAGTACTTC.

This chain uses TRBV6-2 or TRBV6-3 with TRBJ1-1; no clear D. Germline V lookup: CDR1 MNHEY, CDR2 SVGEGT. CDR3 length: 14 residues. Trimming pared 6 bases from V and 0 bases from J, leaving 11 bases between. As DNA, the CDR3 is TGTGCCAGCAGATACAGTAATATGAACACTGAAGCTTTCTTT. It is translated as CASRYSNMNTEAFF.

In DNA form, the CDR3 reads TGTGCCAGCAACGACGGGGGTTACCAAGAGACCCAGTACTTC. Protein sequence: CASNDGGYQETQYF. This chain links TRBV7-9 with TRBJ2-5; possible D gene TRBD2, 6 bases. Trimming left V 7 bases short and J 0 bases short, with 12 bases between. The CDR3 has 14 residues. CDR1 is SEHNR, CDR2 FQNEAQ, per germline (reference sequence).

CDR3 sequence (DNA): TGTGCCAGCAGCCAACGGCTCCTCGAGGGAGCTTTCTTT. It encodes CASSQRLLEGAFF. This chain connects TRBV14 to TRBJ1-1; unclear D gene. This CDR3 is 13 amino acids long. V dropped 2 bases and J dropped 10 bases, with 14 bases sitting between them. Germline CDR1 and CDR2: SGHDN and FVKESK.

V and J are TRBV29-1 and TRBJ2-5, with D possibly TRBD1 on 5 matching bases. The germline V and J ends were trimmed by 4 bases and 3 bases, with 9 bases remaining between them. The CDR3 extends over 12 amino acids. Germline CDR1 and CDR2: SQVTM and ANQGSEA. The CDR3 here is CSVGQLEETQYF. Here the CDR3 DNA reads TGCAGCGTTGGACAGTTGGAAGAGACCCAGTACTTC.

This rearrangement joins TRBV5-6 to TRBJ1-2; 8 positions agree with TRBD1. J gave up 4 bases and V 4 bases, and 9 bases lay outside the gene matches. This CDR3 is built from 15 residues. In germline, CDR1 is SGHDT, CDR2 YYEEEE. CDR3: CASSLPRGLAYGYTF. Here the CDR3 DNA reads TGTGCCAGCAGCCTACCCAGGGGGCTCGCCTATGGCTACACCTTC. Complete variable domain (other parts from reference TRBV5-6 and TRBJ1-2): DAGVTQSPTHLIKTRGQQVTLRCSPKSGHDTVSWYQQALGQGPQFIFQYYEEEERQRGNFPDRFSGHQFPNYSSELNVNALLLGDSALYLCASSLPRGLAYGYTFGSGTRLTVV.

This CDR3 is CASSPNRRTGAPYGYTF. Here the CDR3 DNA reads TGTGCCAGCAGTCCAAACCGAAGGACAGGGGCGCCTTATGGCTACACCTTC. The chain links TRBV6-2 or TRBV6-3 to TRBJ1-2; 9 bases map to TRBD1. With V trimmed by 5 bases and J by 5 bases, 15 bases remained unmatched. Germline V gene lookup returns CDR1 MNHEY and CDR2 SVGEGT. The CDR3 consists of 17 residues.

CDR3 DNA sequence: TGTGCCAGTAGTATAGTCGAGCGGGCCAGGGACGAGCAGTACTTC. Translated, it gives CASSIVERARDEQYF. V is TRBV19 and J is TRBJ2-7, with D maybe TRBD2 (6 bases). CDR3 length: 15 amino acids. Trimming shortened V by 1 base and J by 5 bases, and 15 bases separated the two germline ends. Germline V gene data show CDR1 as LNHDA and CDR2 as SQIVND (reference sequence).

The V call is TRBV19, the J call TRBJ2-7, with TRBD1 as a possible D gene (5 bases). CDR1 is LNHDA and CDR2 is SQIVND in the germline V gene (reference sequence). V shed 3 bases and J shed 5 bases, with 11 bases lying between them. The CDR3 extends over 13 amino acids. The CDR3 is CASSINRLDEQYF. The DNA for the CDR3 is TGTGCCAGTAGTATTAACAGGCTGGACGAGCAGTACTTC.

V gene TRBV9 combines with J gene TRBJ1-2; D is possibly TRBD1 (5 bases). The CDR3 is 15 residues long. The germline CDR1 and CDR2 sequences are SGDLS and YYNGEE. V lost 0 bases, J lost 2 bases, and 11 bases lay in between. CDR3 nucleotide sequence: TGTGCCAGCAGCGTAGGCATAGGGGTAAACTATGGCTACACCTTC. This encodes CASSVGIGVNYGYTF.

The CDR3 protein is CAWSHRVYGYTF. For the CDR3, the DNA is TGTGCCTGGAGTCACAGAGTTTATGGCTACACCTTC. The chain links TRBV30 to TRBJ1-2; D unclear. Trimming pared 2 bases from V and 5 bases from J, leaving 9 bases between. This CDR3 contains 12 residues. Germline V gene data show CDR1 as GTSNPN and CDR2 as SVGIG (reference sequence).

This clone was seen just once. The chain uses TRBV5-5 and TRBJ1-1; D is perhaps TRBD1 (5 bases). Germline V gives CDR1 SGHKS, CDR2 YYEKEE (reference sequence). Trimming took 0 bases from V and 6 from J, leaving 12 bases between them. The CDR3 is 14 residues long. The CDR3 reads CASSLAGGIAEAFF. The CDR3 coding sequence is TGTGCCAGCAGCTTGGCTGGGGGTATCGCTGAAGCTTTCTTT.

The CDR3 sequence: CASSVEGHQPQHF. DNA of the CDR3: TGTGCCAGCAGCGTAGAAGGGCATCAGCCCCAGCATTTT. The rearrangement joins TRBV9 to TRBJ1-5; no clear D. Trimming removed 0 bases at V and 5 bases at J, with 6 bases between. The length of the CDR3 is 13 residues. In germline, CDR1 is SGDLS, CDR2 YYNGEE.

The chain couples TRBV15 to TRBJ1-4; 9 nucleotides match TRBD1. Trimming removed 2 bases from V and 8 bases from J; junction bases left unmatched: 3. CDR1 LNHNV and CDR2 YYDKDF come from the germline V gene (reference sequence). This CDR3 spans 14 amino acids. For the CDR3, the DNA is TGTGCCACCAGCAGACCCGGGACAGGGGAAAAACTGTTTTTT. Its protein product is CATSRPGTGEKLFF.

The chain links TRBV7-2 to TRBJ1-6, with D perhaps matching TRBD1 (5 bases). V lost 6 bases, J lost 8 bases, and 17 bases lay in between. The CDR3 loop spans 15 amino acids. The germline gives CDR1 SGHTA, CDR2 FQGNSA. The CDR3 DNA reads TGTGCCAGCAGTTCCACCTATGGGGGGGATTCACCCCTCCACTTT. Its protein product is CASSSTYGGDSPLHF.

The chain joins TRBV5-1 to TRBJ2-3; TRBD1 aligns across 9 bases. The CDR3 has 15 residues. Germline-derived CDR1 and CDR2 are SGHRS and YFSETQ. The ends lost 1 base at V and 5 bases at J; junction bases unmatched: 5. DNA of the CDR3: TGCGCCAGCAGCTTGCAGGGACAGGGTAGAGATACGCAGTATTTT. Its protein product is CASSLQGQGRDTQYF.

This clone was seen only once. The V gene is TRBV15, the J gene TRBJ2-7; perhaps TRBD2 as D (6 bases). The CDR3 sequence is 14 residues long. Germline V gene sequence: CDR1 LNHNV, CDR2 YYDKDF (reference sequence). The germline V and J ends were trimmed by 1 base and 0 bases, with 7 bases remaining between them. CDR3 in amino acids: CATSRAGSSYEQYF. The CDR3 DNA sequence: TGTGCCACCAGCAGAGCCGGGAGCTCCTACGAGCAGTACTTC.

This clone was counted a single time. The chain combines TRBV25-1 with TRBJ1-1; no reliable D call. Germline CDR1 reads MGHDK; CDR2 reads SYGVNS. V lost 9 bases and J lost 3, with 14 bases in between. This CDR3 region has 13 residues. CDR3 DNA: TGTGCCAGTCGACCTGGGGAGCACACTGAAGCTTTCTTT. This gives the protein CASRPGEHTEAFF.

V gene TRBV3-1 (or the pseudogene TRBV3-2) combines with J gene TRBJ1-5, with D unresolved. Germline V gives CDR1 LGHDT, CDR2 YNNKEL (reference sequence). The CDR3 loop spans 15 amino acids. V was clipped by 2 bases and J by 3 bases, with 11 bases between them. The CDR3 coding sequence is TGTGCCAGCAGCCAATCGGCCAGGTCCAATCAGCCCCAGCATTTT. Translating gives CASSQSARSNQPQHF.